This TCR beta chain stems from a study of identical twins. Findings and limits, study-wide: Fewer insertions were carried by abundant cord blood beta clonotypes, but none was seen in memory repertoires.

Trimming shortened V by 5 bases and J by 8 bases, and 12 bases separated the two germline ends. The CDR3 is 12 amino acids. Per the germline V gene, CDR1 is SEHNR and CDR2 is FQNEAQ (reference sequence). TCRdb re-analysed the 5' RACE reads in MiXCR, keeping a single row per CDR3 protein. The sample includes under 1 million distinct CDR3 sequences, about 12% of them seen just once. This clonotype was observed a handful of times. Its cognate antigen is unknown. This sample was shared with a second study, whose subject was yellow fever vaccine responses in identical twins.

This chain links TRBV7-9 with TRBJ1-2; no reliable D call. The sequence derives from a woman aged 18-29 years in good health. Sequenced input: PBMCs. CDR3 in amino acids: CASSTWLEGYTF. The CDR3 DNA reads as TGTGCCAGCAGCACCTGGTTGGAGGGCTACACCTTC.